Each of the 6 T cell receptor beta chains below was sequenced from the same sample in a study of CD8 T cells in Susac syndrome. With random hexamers, roughly 0.45 to 1 ug RNA was reverse transcribed. TCRdb re-analysed the immunoSEQ multiplex PCR reads in MiXCR, keeping a single row per CDR3 protein. This sample carries about 73,000 distinct CDR3 sequences, approximately 95% of them seen once, and the ten largest clones take around 0.4%. Input material: CD8+ T cells from PBMCs. These receptors all come from a human donor with multiple sclerosis.

The chain has TRBV11-2 and TRBJ2-1; no clear D gene. The CDR3 length is 14 residues. Germline assignment: CDR1 SGHAT and CDR2 FQNNGV. V was clipped by 1 base and J by 2 bases, with 6 bases between them. In nucleotides, the CDR3 is TGTGCCAGCAGCTTAGGGGCCCCCTACAATGAGCAGTTCTTC. Translating it yields CASSLGAPYNEQFF.

The V and J genes are TRBV29-1 and TRBJ2-7, with D hard to call. Germline V gene sequence: CDR1 SQVTM, CDR2 ANQGSEA. Trimming shortened V by 4 bases and J by 3 bases, and 13 bases separated the two germline ends. The CDR3 is 13 residues long. The CDR3 loop is CSVADRYFYEQYF. The CDR3 DNA follows: TGCAGCGTTGCGGACCGCTACTTCTACGAGCAGTACTTC.

The rearrangement links TRBV24-1 to TRBJ2-3; 11 bases align to TRBD2. The length of the CDR3 is 18 residues. V shed 4 bases, J shed 3 bases, and the junction held 11 bases outside the gene matches. Germline V gene lookup returns CDR1 KGHDR and CDR2 SFDVKD. The CDR3 nucleotides are TGTGCCACCAGTGACTCCACCACTAGCGGGAGTAGGACAGATACGCAGTATTTT. Translated, it gives CATSDSTTSGSRTDTQYF.

The rearrangement links TRBV30 to TRBJ2-5; possible D gene TRBD2, 6 bases. V dropped 0 bases and J dropped 5 bases, with 13 bases sitting between them. Germline CDR1 GTSNPN, CDR2 SVGIG (reference sequence). The CDR3 is made up of 14 amino acids. The CDR3 loop reads CAWSVAAGRETQYF. In DNA form, the CDR3 reads TGTGCCTGGAGTGTAGCGGCAGGGAGGGAGACCCAGTACTTC.

The rearrangement links TRBV7-9 to TRBJ2-2; perhaps TRBD1 as D (6 bases). The length of the CDR3 is 16 residues. The germline V gene has CDR1 SEHNR and CDR2 FQNEAQ (reference sequence). Trimming stripped 5 bases from V and 5 bases from J, with 18 bases between. This CDR3 reads CASSLTGTGTTGELFF. CDR3 bases: TGTGCCAGCAGCCTCACCGGGACGGGGACAACCGGGGAGCTGTTTTTT. Full variable domain (missing parts from reference TRBV7-9 and TRBJ2-2): DTGVSQNPRHKITKRGQNVTFRCDPISEHNRLYWYRQTLGQGPEFLTYFQNEAQLEKSRLLSDRFSAERPKGSFSTLEIQRTEQGDSAMYLCASSLTGTGTTGELFFGEGSRLTVL.

V and J are TRBV20-1 and TRBJ1-1; no firm D call. V was shortened by 3 bases and J by 6 bases, with 8 bases between the two germline ends. From germline, CDR1 is DFQATT and CDR2 SNEGSKA (reference sequence). The CDR3 is 11 amino acids. In DNA form, the CDR3 reads TGCAGTGCTAGGAGGGAGGCTGAAGCTTTCTTT. Its translation is CSARREAEAFF.